This TCR beta chain is from a study of graft-versus-host responses after intestinal transplantation. Across the study: In this cohort, recipients had multivisceral, liver-intestinal, or isolated intestinal transplants. Once they had received anti-thymocyte globulin induction, all recipients took tacrolimus and steroids for approximately three years.

Profiled with immunoSEQ multiplex PCR; TCRdb holds only in-frame clones, not every one. The data contain around 8,100 clones, roughly 85% of them singletons. Comment on this clone: Its target is unknown.

CDR3 size: 15 residues. V lost 3 bases, J lost 1 base, and 11 bases lay in between. Germline CDR1 is SGHAT and CDR2 is FQNNGV. Intraepithelial lymphocytes and lamina propria lymphocytes were released through processing of graft tissue. Study conclusions and caveats: Detected in recipient marrow were GvH clones, some of which were first observed in ileum or blood. When patients had graft-donor T cell macrochimerism, their allografts held high graft-versus-host to host-versus-graft clonal ratios.

The clonotype originates from a human patient who received an intestinal transplant, so some T cells may come from the graft donor. The sample consisted of ileum tissue, taken approximately 130 days after transplant. The gene calls are TRBV11-2 and TRBJ2-3, with D possibly TRBD2 on 7 matching bases. Here the CDR3 reads CASSFAGARTDTQYF. Written as DNA, the CDR3 is TGTGCCAGCAGCTTCGCGGGGGCCCGCACAGATACGCAGTATTTT.